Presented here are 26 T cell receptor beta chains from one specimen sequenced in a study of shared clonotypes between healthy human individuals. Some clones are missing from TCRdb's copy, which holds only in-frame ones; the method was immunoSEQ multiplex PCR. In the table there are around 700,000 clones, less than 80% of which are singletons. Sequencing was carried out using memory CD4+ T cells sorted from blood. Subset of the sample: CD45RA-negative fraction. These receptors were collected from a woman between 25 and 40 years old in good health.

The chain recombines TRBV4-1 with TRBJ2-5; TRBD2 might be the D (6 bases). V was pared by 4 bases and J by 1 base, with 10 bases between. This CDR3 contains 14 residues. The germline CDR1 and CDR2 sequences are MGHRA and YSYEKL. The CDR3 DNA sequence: TGCGCCAGCAGCCCCCGGGAGAGCCAAGAGACCCAGTACTTC. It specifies CASSPRESQETQYF.

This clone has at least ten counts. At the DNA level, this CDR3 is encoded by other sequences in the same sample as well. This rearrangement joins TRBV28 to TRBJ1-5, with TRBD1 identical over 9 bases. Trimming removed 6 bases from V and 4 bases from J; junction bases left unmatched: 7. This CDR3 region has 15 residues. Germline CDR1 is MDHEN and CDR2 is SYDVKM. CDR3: CASSPQGARNQPQHF. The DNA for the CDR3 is TGTGCCAGCAGCCCACAGGGGGCTCGGAATCAGCCCCAGCATTTT.

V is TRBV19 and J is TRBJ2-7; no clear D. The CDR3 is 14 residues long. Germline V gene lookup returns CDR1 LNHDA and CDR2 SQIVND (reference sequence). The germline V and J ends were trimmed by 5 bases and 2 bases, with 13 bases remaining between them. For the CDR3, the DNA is TGTGCCAGTAGTCGTCGTACCCTCACCTACGAGCAGTACTTC. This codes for CASSRRTLTYEQYF.

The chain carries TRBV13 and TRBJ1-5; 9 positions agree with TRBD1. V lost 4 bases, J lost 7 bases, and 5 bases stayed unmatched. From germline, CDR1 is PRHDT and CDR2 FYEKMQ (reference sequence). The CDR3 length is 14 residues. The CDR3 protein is CASSWGQGGQPQHF. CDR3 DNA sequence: TGTGCCAGCAGCTGGGGACAGGGAGGACAGCCCCAGCATTTT.

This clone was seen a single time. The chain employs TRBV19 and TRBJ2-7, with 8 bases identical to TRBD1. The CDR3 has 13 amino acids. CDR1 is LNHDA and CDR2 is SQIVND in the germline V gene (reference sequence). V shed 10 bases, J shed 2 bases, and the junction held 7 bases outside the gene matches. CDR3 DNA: TGTGCCATTAGAAGGACAGGGACCTACGAGCAGTACTTC. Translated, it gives CAIRRTGTYEQYF.

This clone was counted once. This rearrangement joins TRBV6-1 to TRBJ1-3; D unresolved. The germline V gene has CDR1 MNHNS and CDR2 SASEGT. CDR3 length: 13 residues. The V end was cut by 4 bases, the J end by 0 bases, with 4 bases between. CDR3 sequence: CASSGSSGNTIYF. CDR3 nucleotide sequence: TGTGCCAGCAGTGGGAGCTCTGGAAACACCATATATTTT.

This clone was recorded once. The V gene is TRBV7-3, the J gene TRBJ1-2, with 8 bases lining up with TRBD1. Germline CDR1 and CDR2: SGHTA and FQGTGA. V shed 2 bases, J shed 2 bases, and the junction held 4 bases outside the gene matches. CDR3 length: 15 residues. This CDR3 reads CASSLGGTGNYGYTF. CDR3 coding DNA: TGTGCCAGCAGCTTAGGGGGGACAGGCAACTATGGCTACACCTTC. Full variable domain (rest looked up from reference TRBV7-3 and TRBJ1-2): GAGVSQTPSNKVTEKGKYVELRCDPISGHTALYWYRQSLGQGPEFLIYFQGTGAADDSGLPNDRFFAVRPEGSVSTLKIQRTERGDSAVYLCASSLGGTGNYGYTFGSGTRLTVV.

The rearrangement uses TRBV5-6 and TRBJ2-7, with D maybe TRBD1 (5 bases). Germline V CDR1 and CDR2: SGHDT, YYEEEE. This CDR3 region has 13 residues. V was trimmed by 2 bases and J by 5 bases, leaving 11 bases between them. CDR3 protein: CASSFAGSDEQYF. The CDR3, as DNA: TGTGCCAGCAGCTTTGCAGGGTCGGACGAGCAGTACTTC.

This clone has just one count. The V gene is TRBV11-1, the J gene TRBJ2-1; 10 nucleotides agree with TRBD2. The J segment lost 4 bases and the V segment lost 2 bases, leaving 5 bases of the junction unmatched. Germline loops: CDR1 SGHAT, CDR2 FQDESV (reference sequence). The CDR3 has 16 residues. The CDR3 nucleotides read TGTGCCAGCAGCTTAACTAGCGGGACATCATACAATGAGCAGTTCTTC. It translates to CASSLTSGTSYNEQFF. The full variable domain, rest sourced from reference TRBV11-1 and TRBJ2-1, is EAEVAQSPRYKITEKSQAVAFWCDPISGHATLYWYRQILGQGPELLVQFQDESVVDDSQLPKDRFSAERLKGVDSTLKIQPAELGDSAMYLCASSLTSGTSYNEQFFGPGTRLTVL.

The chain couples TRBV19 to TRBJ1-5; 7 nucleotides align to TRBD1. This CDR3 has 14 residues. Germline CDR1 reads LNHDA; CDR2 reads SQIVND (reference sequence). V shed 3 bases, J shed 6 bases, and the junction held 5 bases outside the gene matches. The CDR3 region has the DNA TGTGCCAGTAGTATGCGACAGGGTCCTCAGCCCCAGCATTTT. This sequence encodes CASSMRQGPQPQHF. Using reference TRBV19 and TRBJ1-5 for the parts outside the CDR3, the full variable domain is DGGITQSPKYLFRKEGQNVTLSCEQNLNHDAMYWYRQDPGQGLRLIYYSQIVNDFQKGDIAEGYSVSREKKESFPLTVTSAQKNPTAFYLCASSMRQGPQPQHFGDGTRLSIL.

CDR3 sequence reads: CASSPGTPRNEQYF. DNA of the CDR3: TGCGCCAGCAGCCCTGGGACCCCCCGAAACGAGCAGTACTTC. The chain combines TRBV5-1 with TRBJ2-7; TRBD1 or TRBD2 may be the D gene (5 bases each). This CDR3 has 14 residues. V was clipped by 4 bases and J by 5 bases, with 16 bases between them. The germline V gene encodes CDR1 SGHRS and CDR2 YFSETQ.

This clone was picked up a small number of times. The CDR3, as DNA: TGCAGCCTCTGGGTAAACTATGGCTACACCTTC. This encodes CSLWVNYGYTF. The rearrangement uses TRBV20-1 and TRBJ1-2; D is uncertain. The germline CDR1 and CDR2 sequences are DFQATT and SNEGSKA (reference sequence). This CDR3 has 11 amino acids.

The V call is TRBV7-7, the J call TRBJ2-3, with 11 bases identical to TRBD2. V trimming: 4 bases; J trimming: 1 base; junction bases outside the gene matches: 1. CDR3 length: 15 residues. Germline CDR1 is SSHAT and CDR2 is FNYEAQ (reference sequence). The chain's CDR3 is CASSSGLAGTDTQYF. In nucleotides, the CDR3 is TGTGCCAGCAGCTCGGGACTAGCGGGCACAGATACGCAGTATTTT. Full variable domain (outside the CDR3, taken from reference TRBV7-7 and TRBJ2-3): GAGVSQSPRYKVTKRGQDVTLRCDPISSHATLYWYQQALGQGPEFLTYFNYEAQPDKSGLPSDRFSAERPEGSISTLTIQRTEQRDSAMYRCASSSGLAGTDTQYFGPGTRLTVL.

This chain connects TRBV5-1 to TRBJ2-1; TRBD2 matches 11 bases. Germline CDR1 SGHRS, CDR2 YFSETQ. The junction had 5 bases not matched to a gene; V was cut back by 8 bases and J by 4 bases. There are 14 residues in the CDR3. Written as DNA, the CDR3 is TGCGCCAGTCAGCCTAGCGGGGGGTACAATGAGCAGTTCTTC. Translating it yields CASQPSGGYNEQFF.

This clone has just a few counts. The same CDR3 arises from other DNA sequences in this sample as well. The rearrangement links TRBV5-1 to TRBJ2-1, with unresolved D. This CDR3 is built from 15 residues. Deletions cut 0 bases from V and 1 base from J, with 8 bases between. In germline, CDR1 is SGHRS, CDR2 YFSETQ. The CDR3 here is CASSLDSSSYNEQFF. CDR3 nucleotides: TGCGCCAGCAGCTTGGACTCTTCGTCCTACAATGAGCAGTTCTTC.

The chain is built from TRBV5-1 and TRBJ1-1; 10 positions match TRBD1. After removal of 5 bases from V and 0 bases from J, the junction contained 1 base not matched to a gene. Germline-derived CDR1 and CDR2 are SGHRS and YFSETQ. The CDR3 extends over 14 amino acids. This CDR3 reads CASRTGGMNTEAFF. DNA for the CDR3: TGCGCCAGCAGGACAGGGGGCATGAACACTGAAGCTTTCTTT.

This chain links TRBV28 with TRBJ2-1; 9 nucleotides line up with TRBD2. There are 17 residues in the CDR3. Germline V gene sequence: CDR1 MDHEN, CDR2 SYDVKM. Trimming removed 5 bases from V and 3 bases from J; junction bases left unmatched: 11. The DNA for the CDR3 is TGTGCCAGCAGTCCGACATGGGGGCGGGAGGGCTACAATGAGCAGTTCTTC. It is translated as CASSPTWGREGYNEQFF.

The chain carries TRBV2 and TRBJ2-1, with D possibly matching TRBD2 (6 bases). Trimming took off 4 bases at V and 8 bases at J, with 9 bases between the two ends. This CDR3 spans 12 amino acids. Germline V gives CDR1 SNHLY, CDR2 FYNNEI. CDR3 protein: CASSGGGHEQFF. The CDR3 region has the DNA TGTGCCAGCAGTGGGGGAGGCCATGAGCAGTTCTTC.

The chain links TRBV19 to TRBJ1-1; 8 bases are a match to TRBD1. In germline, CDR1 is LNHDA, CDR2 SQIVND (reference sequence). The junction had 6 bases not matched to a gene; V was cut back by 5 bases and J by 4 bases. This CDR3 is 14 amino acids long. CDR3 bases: TGTGCCAGTAGTTCGTACAGGGGGGTCACTGAAGCTTTCTTT. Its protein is CASSSYRGVTEAFF.

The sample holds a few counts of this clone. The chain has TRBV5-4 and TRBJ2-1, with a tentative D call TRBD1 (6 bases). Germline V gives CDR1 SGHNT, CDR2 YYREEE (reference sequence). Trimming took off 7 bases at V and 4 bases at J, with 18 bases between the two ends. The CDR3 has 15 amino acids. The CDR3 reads CASAARDGQYNEQFF. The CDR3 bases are TGTGCCAGCGCCGCCAGGGACGGACAGTACAATGAGCAGTTCTTC.

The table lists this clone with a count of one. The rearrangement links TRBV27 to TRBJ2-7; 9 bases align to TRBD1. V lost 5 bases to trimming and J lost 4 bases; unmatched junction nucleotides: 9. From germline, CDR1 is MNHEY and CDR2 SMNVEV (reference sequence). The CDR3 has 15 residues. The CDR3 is CASSPKGTGWYEQYF. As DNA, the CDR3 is TGTGCCAGCAGTCCCAAGGGGACAGGGTGGTACGAGCAGTACTTC.

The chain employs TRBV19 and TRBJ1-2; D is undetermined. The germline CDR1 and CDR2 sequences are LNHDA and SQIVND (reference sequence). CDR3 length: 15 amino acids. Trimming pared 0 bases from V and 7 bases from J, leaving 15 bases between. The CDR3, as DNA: TGTGCCAGTAGTATAGATCTTGAGGATCCCGCTGGCTACACCTTC. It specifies CASSIDLEDPAGYTF.

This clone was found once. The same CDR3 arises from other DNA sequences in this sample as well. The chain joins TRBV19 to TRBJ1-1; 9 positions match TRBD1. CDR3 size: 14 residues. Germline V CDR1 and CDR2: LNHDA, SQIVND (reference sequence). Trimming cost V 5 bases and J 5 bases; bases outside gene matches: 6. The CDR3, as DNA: TGTGCCAGTAGTCTGGACAGGGGCAGGACTGAAGCTTTCTTT. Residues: CASSLDRGRTEAFF. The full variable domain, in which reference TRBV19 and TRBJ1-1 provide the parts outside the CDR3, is DGGITQSPKYLFRKEGQNVTLSCEQNLNHDAMYWYRQDPGQGLRLIYYSQIVNDFQKGDIAEGYSVSREKKESFPLTVTSAQKNPTAFYLCASSLDRGRTEAFFGQGTRLTVV.

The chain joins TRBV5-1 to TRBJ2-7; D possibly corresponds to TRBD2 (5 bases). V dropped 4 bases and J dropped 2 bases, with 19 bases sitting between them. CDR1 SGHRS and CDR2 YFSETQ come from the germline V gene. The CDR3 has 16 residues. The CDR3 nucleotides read TGCGCCAGCAGCCGGGGAACAAGTCAAGAAACCTACGAGCAGTACTTC. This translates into CASSRGTSQETYEQYF.

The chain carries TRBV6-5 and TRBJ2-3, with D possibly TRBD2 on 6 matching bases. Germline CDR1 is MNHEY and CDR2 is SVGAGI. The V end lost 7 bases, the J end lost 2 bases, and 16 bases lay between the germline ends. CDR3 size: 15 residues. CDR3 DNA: TGTGCCAGCACGGACTATCCCCAATTCACAGATACGCAGTATTTT. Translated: CASTDYPQFTDTQYF.

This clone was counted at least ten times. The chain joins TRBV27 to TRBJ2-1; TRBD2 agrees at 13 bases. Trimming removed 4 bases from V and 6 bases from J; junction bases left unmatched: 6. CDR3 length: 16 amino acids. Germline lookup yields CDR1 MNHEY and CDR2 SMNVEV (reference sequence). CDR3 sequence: CASSSITSGRANEQFF. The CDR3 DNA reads TGTGCCAGCAGTTCCATCACTAGCGGGAGGGCCAATGAGCAGTTCTTC.